The sequence of this T cell receptor (beta chain) was determined in a study of blood T cells in healthy people across ages. Study-wide findings and caveats: There were more naive CD4+ cells and higher diversity in long-lived donors than in aged donors. TCR beta diversity, measured per million T cells, fell in a roughly linear way with age. For the donors, CMV status was unknown and possibly confounded expanded clonotype changes.

Trimming took off 5 bases at V and 13 bases at J, with 18 bases between the two ends. CDR1 is SQVTM, CDR2 ANQGSEA, per germline. There are 13 residues in the CDR3. It was with a sample-barcoded 5' primer and a J-beta primer mix that a second PCR of about 7 to 12 cycles was run. A template-switch adaptor containing 12 random nucleotides labeled each cDNA molecule. A single record per CDR3 protein comes from TCRdb applying MiXCR to the 5' RACE reads. The data show fewer than 1.5 million distinct CDR3 sequences, roughly 40% seen once. This clonotype showed up just a few times. Antigen: not known. The receptor comes from a woman between 18 and 29 years old in good health. Material for sequencing was blood. The chain recombines TRBV29-1 with TRBJ1-6; D unclear. The CDR3 spells CSVLIAGGSPLHF. Written as DNA, the CDR3 is TGCAGCGTTCTAATTGCAGGCGGCTCTCCCCTCCACTTT.